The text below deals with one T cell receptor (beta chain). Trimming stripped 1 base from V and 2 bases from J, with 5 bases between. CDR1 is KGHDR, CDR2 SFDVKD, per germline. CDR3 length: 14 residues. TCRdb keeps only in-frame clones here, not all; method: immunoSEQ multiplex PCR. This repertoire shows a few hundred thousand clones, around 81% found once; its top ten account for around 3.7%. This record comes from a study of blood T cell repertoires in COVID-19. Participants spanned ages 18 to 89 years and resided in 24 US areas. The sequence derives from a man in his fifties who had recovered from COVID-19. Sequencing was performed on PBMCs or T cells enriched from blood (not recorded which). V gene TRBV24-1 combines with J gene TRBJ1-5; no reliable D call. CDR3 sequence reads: CATSDLTGNQPQHF. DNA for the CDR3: TGTGCCACCAGTGATTTAACGGGCAATCAGCCCCAGCATTTT.